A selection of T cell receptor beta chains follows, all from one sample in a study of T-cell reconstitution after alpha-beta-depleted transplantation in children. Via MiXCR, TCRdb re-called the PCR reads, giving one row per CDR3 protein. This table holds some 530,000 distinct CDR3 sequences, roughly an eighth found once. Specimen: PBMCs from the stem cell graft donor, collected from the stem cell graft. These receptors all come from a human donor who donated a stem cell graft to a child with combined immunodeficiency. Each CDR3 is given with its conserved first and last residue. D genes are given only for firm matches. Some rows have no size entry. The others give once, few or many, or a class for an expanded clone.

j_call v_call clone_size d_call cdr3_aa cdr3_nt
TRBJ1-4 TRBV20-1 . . CSARDAGPWYEKLFF TGCAGTGCTAGAGATGCAGGTCCGTGGTACGAAAAACTGTTTTTT
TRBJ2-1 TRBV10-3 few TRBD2 CAISAELAGVSNEQFF TGTGCCATCAGTGCTGAACTAGCGGGGGTCTCTAATGAGCAGTTCTTC
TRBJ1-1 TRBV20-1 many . CSPDGDTEAFF TGCAGTCCGGATGGGGACACTGAAGCTTTCTTT
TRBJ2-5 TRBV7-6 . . CASSLEGLAEETQYF TGTGCCAGCAGCTTAGAGGGTCTAGCAGAAGAGACCCAGTACTTC
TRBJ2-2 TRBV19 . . CASSIPGSDTGELFF TGTGCCAGTAGTATCCCAGGGTCGGACACCGGGGAGCTGTTTTTT
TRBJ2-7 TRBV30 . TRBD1 CAWSETGIYEQYF TGTGCCTGGAGTGAGACAGGGATATACGAGCAGTACTTC
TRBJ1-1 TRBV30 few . CAWSVGAVANTEAFF TGTGCCTGGAGTGTAGGGGCAGTAGCGAACACTGAAGCTTTCTTT
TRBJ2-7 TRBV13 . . CASSLGGFHEQYF TGTGCCAGCAGCTTAGGAGGGTTCCACGAGCAGTACTTC
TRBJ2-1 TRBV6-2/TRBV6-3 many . CASSSSNYNEQFF TGTGCCAGCAGTTCGTCTAACTACAATGAGCAGTTCTTC
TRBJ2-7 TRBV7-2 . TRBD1 CASSSLSGGSAYEQYF TGTGCCAGCAGCTCACTGTCAGGGGGTAGCGCCTACGAGCAGTACTTC
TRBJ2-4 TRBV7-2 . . CASSFVGAFDIQYF TGTGCCAGCAGCTTTGTGGGGGCTTTTGACATTCAGTACTTC
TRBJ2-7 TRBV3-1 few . CASSQSLPYEQYF TGTGCCAGCAGCCAATCTCTTCCCTACGAGCAGTACTTC
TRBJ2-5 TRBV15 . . CATSRDRAEETQYF TGTGCCACCAGCAGAGATCGGGCAGAAGAGACCCAGTACTTC
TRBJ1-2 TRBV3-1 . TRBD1 CASSLGQGPGYGYTF TGTGCCAGCAGCCTCGGACAGGGTCCGGGCTATGGCTACACCTTC
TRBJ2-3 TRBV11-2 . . CASSFTQSTDTQYF TGTGCCAGCAGCTTTACCCAAAGCACAGATACGCAGTATTTT
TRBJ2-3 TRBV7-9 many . CASSLATASTDTQYF TGTGCCAGCAGCTTAGCGACAGCAAGCACAGATACGCAGTATTTT
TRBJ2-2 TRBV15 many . CATSRDLGADTGELFF TGTGCCACCAGCAGAGATTTGGGGGCCGACACCGGGGAGCTGTTTTTT
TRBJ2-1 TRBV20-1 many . CSARTSNEQFF TGCAGTGCGCGGACCTCCAATGAGCAGTTCTTC
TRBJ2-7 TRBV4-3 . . CASSQGTGRNYEQYF TGCGCCAGCAGCCAGGGGACCGGGCGAAACTACGAGCAGTACTTC
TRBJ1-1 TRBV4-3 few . CASSQVRQTEAFF TGCGCCAGCAGCCAAGTACGACAGACTGAAGCTTTCTTT
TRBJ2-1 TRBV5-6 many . CASSPNGGLSSYNEQFF TGTGCCAGCAGTCCCAACGGGGGCCTCAGCTCCTACAATGAGCAGTTCTTC
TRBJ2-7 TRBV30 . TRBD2 CAWSVRSYGREGLLTYEQYF TGTGCCTGGAGTGTACGGAGTTATGGGCGGGAGGGCCTTTTGACCTACGAGCAGTACTTC
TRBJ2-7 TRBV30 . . CAWSVGLGSYEQYF TGTGCCTGGAGTGTCGGCCTTGGCTCCTACGAGCAGTACTTC
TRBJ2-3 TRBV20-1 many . CSARDVALGTQYF TGCAGTGCTAGAGATGTGGCTTTAGGTACGCAGTATTTT
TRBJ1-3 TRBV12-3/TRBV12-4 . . CASGDWGDTIYF TGTGCCAGTGGCGATTGGGGGGACACCATATATTTT
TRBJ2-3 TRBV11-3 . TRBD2 CASSLGLGSDPDTEYF TGTGCCAGCAGCCTAGGACTAGGCTCAGACCCAGATACGGAGTATTTT
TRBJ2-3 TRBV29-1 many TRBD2 CSVDTSGSKTDTQYF TGCAGCGTTGATACTAGCGGGAGTAAAACAGATACGCAGTATTTT
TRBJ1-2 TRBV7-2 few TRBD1 CASSVDRGVGYTF TGTGCCAGCAGCGTAGACAGGGGAGTTGGCTACACCTTC
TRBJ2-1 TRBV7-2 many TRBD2 CASSPRGLAGDNEQFF TGTGCCAGCAGCCCGAGGGGACTAGCGGGAGACAATGAGCAGTTCTTC
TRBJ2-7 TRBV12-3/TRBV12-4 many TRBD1 CASSRSQGAYEQYF TGTGCCAGCAGTAGGAGCCAGGGGGCTTACGAGCAGTACTTC
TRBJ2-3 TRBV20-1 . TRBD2 CSPRGGTTDTQYF TGCAGTCCTCGGGGGGGCACGACAGATACGCAGTATTTT
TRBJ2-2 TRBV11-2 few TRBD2 CASSLIRRAGGPSGELFF TGTGCCAGCAGCTTAATAAGAAGAGCGGGAGGGCCCAGTGGGGAGCTGTTTTTT
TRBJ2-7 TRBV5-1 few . CASSPETGPYEQYF TGCGCCAGCAGCCCCGAAACGGGTCCCTACGAGCAGTACTTC
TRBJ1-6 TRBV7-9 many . CASSLEGSPLHF TGTGCCAGCAGCTTAGAGGGCTCACCCCTCCACTTT
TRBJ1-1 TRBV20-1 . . CSAAKGTGNTEAFF TGCAGTGCCGCTAAGGGGACGGGAAACACTGAAGCTTTCTTT
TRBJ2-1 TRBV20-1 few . CSARDVLFTLSNEQFF TGCAGTGCTAGGGATGTACTGTTCACCCTGTCCAATGAGCAGTTCTTC
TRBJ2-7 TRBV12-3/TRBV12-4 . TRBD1 CASRDREELYEQYF TGTGCCAGCAGGGACAGGGAAGAACTCTACGAGCAGTACTTC
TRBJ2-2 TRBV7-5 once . CISVSEAYTTGELFF .
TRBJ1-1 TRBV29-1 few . CSVPGGVEEAFF TGCAGTGTCCCGGGGGGCGTCGAGGAAGCTTTCTTT
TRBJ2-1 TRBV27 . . CASMAGLALGDEQFF TGTGCCAGCATGGCCGGGCTAGCGCTAGGGGATGAGCAGTTCTTC
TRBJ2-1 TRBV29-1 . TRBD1 CSAGDRENEQFF TGCAGCGCAGGGGACAGGGAGAATGAGCAGTTCTTC
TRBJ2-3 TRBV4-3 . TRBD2 CASSQDTSGSSTDTQYF TGCGCCAGCAGCCAAGACACTAGCGGGAGTAGCACAGATACGCAGTATTTT
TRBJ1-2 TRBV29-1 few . CSVEEADSYGYTF TGCAGCGTTGAAGAGGCGGACAGCTATGGCTACACCTTC
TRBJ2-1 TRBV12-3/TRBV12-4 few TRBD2 CASSFSSGTYNEQFF TGTGCCAGCAGTTTCTCTAGCGGGACCTACAATGAGCAGTTCTTC
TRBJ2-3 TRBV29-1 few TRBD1 CSVEDREDTQYF TGCAGCGTTGAGGACAGGGAGGATACGCAGTATTTT
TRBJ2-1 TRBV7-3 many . CASSQMWGAEQFF TGTGCCAGCAGCCAGATGTGGGGGGCTGAGCAGTTCTTC
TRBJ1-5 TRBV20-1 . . CSATGRFSNQPQHF TGCAGTGCAACCGGGCGGTTTAGCAATCAGCCCCAGCATTTT
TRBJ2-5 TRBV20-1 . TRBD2 CSAGGVRASGTRETQYF TGCAGTGCGGGGGGGGTCAGAGCTAGCGGGACCAGAGAGACCCAGTACTTC
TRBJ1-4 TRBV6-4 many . CASSAGTTNEKLFF TGTGCCAGCAGTGCCGGGACAACTAATGAAAAACTGTTTTTT
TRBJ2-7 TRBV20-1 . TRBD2 CSARDLAGLNEQYF TGCAGTGCTAGAGATCTAGCGGGTCTCAACGAGCAGTACTTC
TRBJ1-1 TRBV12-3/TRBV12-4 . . CASSLRVFNTEAFF TGTGCCAGCAGTTTAAGGGTCTTTAACACTGAAGCTTTCTTT
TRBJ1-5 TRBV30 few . CAWSVTGGGNQPQHF TGTGCCTGGAGTGTCACGGGCGGGGGCAATCAGCCCCAGCATTTT
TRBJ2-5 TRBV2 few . CASSEVGISQETQYF TGTGCCAGCAGTGAAGTTGGGATTTCACAAGAGACCCAGTACTTC
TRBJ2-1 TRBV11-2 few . CASSSPPGGLDNEQFF TGTGCCAGCAGCTCCCCCCCGGGGGGCCTAGACAATGAGCAGTTCTTC
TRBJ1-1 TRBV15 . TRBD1 CATSRDPRTGGQAFF TGTGCCACCAGCAGAGATCCCCGGACAGGGGGTCAAGCTTTCTTT